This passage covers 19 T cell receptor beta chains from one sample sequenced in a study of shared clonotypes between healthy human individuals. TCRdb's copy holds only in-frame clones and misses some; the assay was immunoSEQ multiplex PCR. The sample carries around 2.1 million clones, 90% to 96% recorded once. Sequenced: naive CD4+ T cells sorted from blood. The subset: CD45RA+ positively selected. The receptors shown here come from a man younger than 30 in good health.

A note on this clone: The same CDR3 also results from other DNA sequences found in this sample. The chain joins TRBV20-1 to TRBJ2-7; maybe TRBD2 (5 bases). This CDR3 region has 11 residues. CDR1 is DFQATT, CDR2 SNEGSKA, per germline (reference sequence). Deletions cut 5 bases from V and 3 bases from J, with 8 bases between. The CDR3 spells CSALGSYEQYF. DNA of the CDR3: TGCAGTGCTCTAGGGAGCTACGAGCAGTACTTC.

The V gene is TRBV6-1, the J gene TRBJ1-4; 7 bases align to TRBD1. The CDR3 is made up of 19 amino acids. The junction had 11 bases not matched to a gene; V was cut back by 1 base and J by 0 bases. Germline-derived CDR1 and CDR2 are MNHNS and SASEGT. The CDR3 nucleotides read TGTGCCAGCAGTGAAGGGCCTACAGGGGTTCGGGCAACTAATGAAAAACTGTTTTTT. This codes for CASSEGPTGVRATNEKLFF.

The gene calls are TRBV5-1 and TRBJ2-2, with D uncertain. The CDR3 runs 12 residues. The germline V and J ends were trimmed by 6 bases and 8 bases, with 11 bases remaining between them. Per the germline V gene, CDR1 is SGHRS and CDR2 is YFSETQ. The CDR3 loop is CASISDGGELFF. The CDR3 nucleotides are TGCGCCAGCATCTCGGACGGAGGGGAGCTGTTTTTT.

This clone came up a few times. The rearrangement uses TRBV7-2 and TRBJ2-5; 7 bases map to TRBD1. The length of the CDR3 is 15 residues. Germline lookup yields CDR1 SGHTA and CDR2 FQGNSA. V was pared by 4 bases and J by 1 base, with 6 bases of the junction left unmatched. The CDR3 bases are TGTGCCAGCAGCTCCCCGGGACAGTTCCAAGAGACCCAGTACTTC. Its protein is CASSSPGQFQETQYF.

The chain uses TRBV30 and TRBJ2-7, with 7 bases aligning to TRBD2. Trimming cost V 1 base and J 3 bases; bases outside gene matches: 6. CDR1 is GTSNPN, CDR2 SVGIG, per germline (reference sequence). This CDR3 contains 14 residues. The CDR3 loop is CAWSGGGGLYEQYF. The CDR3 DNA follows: TGTGCCTGGAGTGGGGGGGGAGGTCTCTACGAGCAGTACTTC.

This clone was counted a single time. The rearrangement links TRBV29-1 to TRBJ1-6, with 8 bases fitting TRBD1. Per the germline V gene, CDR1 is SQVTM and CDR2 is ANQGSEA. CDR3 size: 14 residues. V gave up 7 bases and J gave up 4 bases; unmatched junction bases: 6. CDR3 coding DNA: TGCAGCGCCTGGACAGGGCAATATAATTCACCCCTCCACTTT. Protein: CSAWTGQYNSPLHF.

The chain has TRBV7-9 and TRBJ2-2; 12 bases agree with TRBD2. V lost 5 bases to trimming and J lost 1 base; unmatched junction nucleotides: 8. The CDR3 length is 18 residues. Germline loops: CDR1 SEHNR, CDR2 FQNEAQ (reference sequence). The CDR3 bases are TGTGCCAGCAGCCGTCGGACTAGCGGGACCCTGAACACCGGGGAGCTGTTTTTT. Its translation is CASSRRTSGTLNTGELFF.

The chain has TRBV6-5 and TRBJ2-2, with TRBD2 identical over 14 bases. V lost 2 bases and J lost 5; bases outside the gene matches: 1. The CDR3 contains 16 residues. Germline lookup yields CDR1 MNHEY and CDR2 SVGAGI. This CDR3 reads CASSYGTSGGTGELFF. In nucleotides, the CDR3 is TGTGCCAGCAGTTACGGGACTAGCGGGGGTACCGGGGAGCTGTTTTTT.

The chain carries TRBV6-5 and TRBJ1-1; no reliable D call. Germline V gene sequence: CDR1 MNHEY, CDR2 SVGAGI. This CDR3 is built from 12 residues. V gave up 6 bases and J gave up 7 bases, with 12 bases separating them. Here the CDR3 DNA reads TGTGCCAGCAGCCGACTGGACGGTGAAGCTTTCTTT. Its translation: CASSRLDGEAFF.

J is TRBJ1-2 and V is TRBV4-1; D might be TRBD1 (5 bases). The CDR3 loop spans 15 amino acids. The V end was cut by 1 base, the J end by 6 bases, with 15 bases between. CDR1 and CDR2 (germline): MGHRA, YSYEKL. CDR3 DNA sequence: TGCGCCAGCAGCCAAGCCCTTCCAGGGAGGAATGGCTACACCTTC. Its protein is CASSQALPGRNGYTF.

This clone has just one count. The CDR3 DNA reads TGTGCCAGCAGTTTATCTCGGAACACCGGGGAGCTGTTTTTT. It encodes CASSLSRNTGELFF. This chain joins TRBV27 and TRBJ2-2; D ambiguous. The CDR3 runs 14 residues. Germline V gene sequence: CDR1 MNHEY, CDR2 SMNVEV (reference sequence). V gave up 0 bases and J gave up 1 base, with 3 bases separating them.

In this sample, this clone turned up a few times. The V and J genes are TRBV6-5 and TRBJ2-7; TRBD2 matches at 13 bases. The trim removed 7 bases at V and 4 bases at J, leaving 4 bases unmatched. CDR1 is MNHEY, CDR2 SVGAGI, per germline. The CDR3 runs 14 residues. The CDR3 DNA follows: TGTGCCAGCACCAGACTAGCGGGAGGATACGAGCAGTACTTC. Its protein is CASTRLAGGYEQYF.

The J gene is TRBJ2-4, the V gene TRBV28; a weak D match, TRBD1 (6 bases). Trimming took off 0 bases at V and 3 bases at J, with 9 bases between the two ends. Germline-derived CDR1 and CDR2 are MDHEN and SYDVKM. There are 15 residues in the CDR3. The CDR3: CASSLWAGDKNIQYF. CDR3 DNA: TGTGCCAGCAGTTTATGGGCAGGGGACAAAAACATTCAGTACTTC.

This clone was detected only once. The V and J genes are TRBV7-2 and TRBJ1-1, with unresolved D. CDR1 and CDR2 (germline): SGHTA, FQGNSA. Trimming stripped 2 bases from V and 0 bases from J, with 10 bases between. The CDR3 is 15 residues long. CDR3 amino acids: CASSLSRALNTEAFF. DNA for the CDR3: TGTGCCAGCAGCTTATCGCGGGCCCTGAACACTGAAGCTTTCTTT. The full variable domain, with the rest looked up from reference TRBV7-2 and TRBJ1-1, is GAGVSQSPSNKVTEKGKDVELRCDPISGHTALYWYRQSLGQGLEFLIYFQGNSAPDKSGLPSDRFSAERTGGSVSTLTIQRTQQEDSAVYLCASSLSRALNTEAFFGQGTRLTVV.

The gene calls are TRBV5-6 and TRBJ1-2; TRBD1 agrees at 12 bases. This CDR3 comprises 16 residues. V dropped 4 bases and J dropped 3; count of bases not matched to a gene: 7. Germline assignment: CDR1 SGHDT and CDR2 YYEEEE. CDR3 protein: CASSRDRGRSDYGYTF. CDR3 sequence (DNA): TGTGCCAGCAGCCGGGACAGGGGGCGTTCAGACTATGGCTACACCTTC.

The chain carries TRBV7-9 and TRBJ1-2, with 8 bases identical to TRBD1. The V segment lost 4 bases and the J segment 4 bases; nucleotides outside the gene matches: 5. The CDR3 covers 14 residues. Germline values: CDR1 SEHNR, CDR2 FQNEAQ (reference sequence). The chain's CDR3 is CASSSRQGRYGYTF. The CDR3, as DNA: TGTGCCAGCAGCTCCAGACAGGGGCGCTATGGCTACACCTTC. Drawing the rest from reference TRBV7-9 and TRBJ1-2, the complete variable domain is DTGVSQNPRHKITKRGQNVTFRCDPISEHNRLYWYRQTLGQGPEFLTYFQNEAQLEKSRLLSDRFSAERPKGSFSTLEIQRTEQGDSAMYLCASSSRQGRYGYTFGSGTRLTVV.

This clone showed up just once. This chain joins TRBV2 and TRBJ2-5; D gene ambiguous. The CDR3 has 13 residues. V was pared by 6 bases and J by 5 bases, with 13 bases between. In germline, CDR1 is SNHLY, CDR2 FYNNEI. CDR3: CASRRKGLETQYF. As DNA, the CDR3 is TGTGCCAGCAGGAGGAAGGGTTTGGAGACCCAGTACTTC.

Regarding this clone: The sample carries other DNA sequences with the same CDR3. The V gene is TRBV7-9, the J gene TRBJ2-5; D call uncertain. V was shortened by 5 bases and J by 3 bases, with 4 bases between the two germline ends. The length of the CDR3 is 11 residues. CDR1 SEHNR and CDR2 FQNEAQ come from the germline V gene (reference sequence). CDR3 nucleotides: TGTGCCAGCAGCCGGGAAGAGACCCAGTACTTC. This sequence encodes CASSREETQYF.

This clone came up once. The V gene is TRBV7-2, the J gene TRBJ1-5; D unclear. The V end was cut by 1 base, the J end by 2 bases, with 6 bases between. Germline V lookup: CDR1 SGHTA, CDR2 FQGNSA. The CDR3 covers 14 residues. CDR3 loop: CASSLGGRNQPQHF. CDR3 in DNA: TGTGCCAGCAGCTTAGGAGGGCGCAATCAGCCCCAGCATTTT. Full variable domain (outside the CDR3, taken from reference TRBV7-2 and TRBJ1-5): GAGVSQSPSNKVTEKGKDVELRCDPISGHTALYWYRQSLGQGLEFLIYFQGNSAPDKSGLPSDRFSAERTGGSVSTLTIQRTQQEDSAVYLCASSLGGRNQPQHFGDGTRLSIL.